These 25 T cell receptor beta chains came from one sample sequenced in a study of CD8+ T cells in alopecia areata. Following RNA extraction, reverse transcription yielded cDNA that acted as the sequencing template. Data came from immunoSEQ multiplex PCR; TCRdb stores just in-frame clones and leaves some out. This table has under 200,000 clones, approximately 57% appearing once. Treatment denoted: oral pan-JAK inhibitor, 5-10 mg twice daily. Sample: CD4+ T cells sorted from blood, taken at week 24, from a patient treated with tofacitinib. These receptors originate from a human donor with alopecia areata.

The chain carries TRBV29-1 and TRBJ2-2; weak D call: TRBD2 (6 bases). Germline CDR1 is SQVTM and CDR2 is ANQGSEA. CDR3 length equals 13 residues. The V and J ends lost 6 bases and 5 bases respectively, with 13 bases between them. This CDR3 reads CSVRGAGTGELFF. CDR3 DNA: TGCAGCGTGCGAGGGGCGGGGACCGGGGAGCTGTTTTTT.

The CDR3 DNA sequence: TGCAGCGTACAGAGGTCTGAAGCTTTCTTT. Protein product: CSVQRSEAFF. The V and J genes are TRBV29-1 and TRBJ1-1, with unresolved D. CDR1 and CDR2 from the germline V gene are SQVTM and ANQGSEA. The V gene lost 6 bases and the J gene lost 6 bases, with 8 bases spanning the gap. The length of the CDR3 is 10 residues.

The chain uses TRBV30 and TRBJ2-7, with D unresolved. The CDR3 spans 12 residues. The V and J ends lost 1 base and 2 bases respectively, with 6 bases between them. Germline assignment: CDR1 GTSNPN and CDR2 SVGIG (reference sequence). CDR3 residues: CAWSGLAYEQYF. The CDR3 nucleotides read TGTGCCTGGAGTGGCCTAGCCTACGAGCAGTACTTC. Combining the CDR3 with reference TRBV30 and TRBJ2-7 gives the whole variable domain SQTIHQWPATLVQPVGSPLSLECTVEGTSNPNLYWYRQAAGRGLQLLFYSVGIGQISSEVPQNLSASRPQDRQFILSSKKLLLSDSGFYLCAWSGLAYEQYFGPGTRLTVT.

The CDR3 is CASTRDRANSPLHF. In DNA form, the CDR3 reads TGCGCCAGCACCCGGGACAGGGCCAACTCACCCCTCCACTTT. The V and J genes are TRBV5-1 and TRBJ1-6; 9 nucleotides agree with TRBD1. The ends lost 6 bases at V and 10 bases at J; junction bases unmatched: 8. Germline assignment: CDR1 SGHRS and CDR2 YFSETQ. The CDR3 length is 14 residues.

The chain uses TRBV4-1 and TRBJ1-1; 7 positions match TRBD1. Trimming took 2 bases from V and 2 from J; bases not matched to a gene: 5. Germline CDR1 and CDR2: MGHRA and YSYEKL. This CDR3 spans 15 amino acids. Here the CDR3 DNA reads TGCGCCAGCAGCCAAACGGACAGGCTCAACACTGAAGCTTTCTTT. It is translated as CASSQTDRLNTEAFF.

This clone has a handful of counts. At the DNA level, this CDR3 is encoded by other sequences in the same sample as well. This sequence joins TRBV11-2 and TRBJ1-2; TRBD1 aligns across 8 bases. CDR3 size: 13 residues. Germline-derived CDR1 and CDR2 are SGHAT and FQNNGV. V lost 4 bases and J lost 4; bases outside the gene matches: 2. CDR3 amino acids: CASSSGQGYGYTF. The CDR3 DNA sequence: TGTGCCAGCAGCTCTGGACAGGGCTATGGCTACACCTTC.

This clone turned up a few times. The CDR3 sequence: CASSLGQGPTGELFF. As DNA, the CDR3 is TGTGCCAGCAGCTTGGGGCAGGGCCCCACCGGGGAGCTGTTTTTT. J is TRBJ2-2 and V is TRBV5-5, with D perhaps matching TRBD1 (5 bases). Between the trimmed V and J ends, which lost 0 bases and 4 bases, there was a span of 10 bases. This CDR3 region has 15 residues. Germline loops: CDR1 SGHKS, CDR2 YYEKEE (reference sequence). The full variable domain, completed using reference TRBV5-5 and TRBJ2-2, is DAGVTQSPTHLIKTRGQQVTLRCSPISGHKSVSWYQQVLGQGPQFIFQYYEKEERGRGNFPDRFSARQFPNYSSELNVNALLLGDSALYLCASSLGQGPTGELFFGEGSRLTVL.

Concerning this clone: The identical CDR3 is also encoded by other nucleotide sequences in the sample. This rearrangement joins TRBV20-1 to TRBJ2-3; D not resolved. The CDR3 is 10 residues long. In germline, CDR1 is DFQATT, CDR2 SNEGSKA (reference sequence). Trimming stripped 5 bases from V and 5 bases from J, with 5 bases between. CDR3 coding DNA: TGCAGTGCTCAGAAAGATACGCAGTATTTT. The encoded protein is CSAQKDTQYF.

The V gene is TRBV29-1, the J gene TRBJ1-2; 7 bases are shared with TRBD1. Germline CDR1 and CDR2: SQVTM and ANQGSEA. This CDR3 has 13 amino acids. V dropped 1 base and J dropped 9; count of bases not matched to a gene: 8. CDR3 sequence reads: CSVEGGRGGRYTF. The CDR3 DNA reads TGCAGCGTTGAAGGAGGGAGAGGGGGCCGCTACACCTTC.

The CDR3 DNA reads TGCGCCAGCAGCCAAGAGGGATTACCCGGGGAGCTGTTTTTT. Residues: CASSQEGLPGELFF. The V gene is TRBV4-1, the J gene TRBJ2-2, with D unclear. V lost 0 bases and J 6 bases, leaving 8 bases between the germline ends. Germline CDR1 reads MGHRA; CDR2 reads YSYEKL. The CDR3 consists of 14 residues.

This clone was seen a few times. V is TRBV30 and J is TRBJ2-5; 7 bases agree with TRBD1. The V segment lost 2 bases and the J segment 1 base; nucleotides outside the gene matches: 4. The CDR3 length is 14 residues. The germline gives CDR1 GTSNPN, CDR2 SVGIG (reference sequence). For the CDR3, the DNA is TGTGCCTGGAGTTTCGGACAGGTCCAAGAGACCCAGTACTTC. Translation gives CAWSFGQVQETQYF.

This CDR3 is CASSQPGTSVQETQYF. In DNA, the CDR3 is TGTGCCAGCAGCCAACCCGGAACTAGCGTCCAAGAGACCCAGTACTTC. The chain has TRBV4-2 and TRBJ2-5, with TRBD2 identical over 7 bases. The CDR3 is made up of 16 amino acids. Germline assignment: CDR1 LGHNA and CDR2 YNFKEQ. V was pared by 2 bases and J by 1 base, with 7 bases of the junction left unmatched.

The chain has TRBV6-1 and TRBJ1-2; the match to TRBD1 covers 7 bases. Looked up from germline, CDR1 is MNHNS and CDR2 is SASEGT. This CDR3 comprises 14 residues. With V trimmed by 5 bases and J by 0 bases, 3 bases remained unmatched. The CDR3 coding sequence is TGTGCCAGCAGTCCGGGGACAGCTAACTATGGCTACACCTTC. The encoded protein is CASSPGTANYGYTF.

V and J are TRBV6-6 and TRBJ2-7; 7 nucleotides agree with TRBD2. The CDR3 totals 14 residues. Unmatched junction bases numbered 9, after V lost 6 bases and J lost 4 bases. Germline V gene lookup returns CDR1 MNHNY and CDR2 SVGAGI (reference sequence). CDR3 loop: CASSPRAGEYEQYF. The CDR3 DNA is TGTGCCAGCAGCCCCCGGGCGGGGGAGTACGAGCAGTACTTC.

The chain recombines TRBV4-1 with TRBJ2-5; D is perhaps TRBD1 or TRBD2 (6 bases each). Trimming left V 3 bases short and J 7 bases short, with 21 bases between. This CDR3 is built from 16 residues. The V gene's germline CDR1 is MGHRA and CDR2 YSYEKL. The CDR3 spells CASSHLPGAPDLTQYF. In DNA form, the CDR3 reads TGCGCCAGCAGCCACCTACCGGGGGCCCCAGATTTGACCCAGTACTTC.

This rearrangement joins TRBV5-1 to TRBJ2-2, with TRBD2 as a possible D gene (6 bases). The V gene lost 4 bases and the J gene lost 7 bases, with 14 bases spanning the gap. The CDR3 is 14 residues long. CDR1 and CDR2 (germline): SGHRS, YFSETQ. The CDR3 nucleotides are TGCGCCAGCAGCGGCGGGGCCGGGGTCGGGGAGCTGTTTTTT. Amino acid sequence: CASSGGAGVGELFF.

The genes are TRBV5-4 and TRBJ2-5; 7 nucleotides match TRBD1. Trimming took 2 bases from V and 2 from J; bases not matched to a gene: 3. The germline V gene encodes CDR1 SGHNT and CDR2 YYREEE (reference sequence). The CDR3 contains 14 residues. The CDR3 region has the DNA TGTGCCAGCAGCTTCGGGACAGTGCAAGAGACCCAGTACTTC. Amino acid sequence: CASSFGTVQETQYF.

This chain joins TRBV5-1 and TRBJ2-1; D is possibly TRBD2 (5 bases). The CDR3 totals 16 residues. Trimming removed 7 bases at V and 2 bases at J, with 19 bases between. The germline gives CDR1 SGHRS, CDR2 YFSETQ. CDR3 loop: CASGVGGNSAYNEQFF. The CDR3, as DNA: TGCGCCAGCGGCGTCGGAGGCAACTCCGCCTACAATGAGCAGTTCTTC.

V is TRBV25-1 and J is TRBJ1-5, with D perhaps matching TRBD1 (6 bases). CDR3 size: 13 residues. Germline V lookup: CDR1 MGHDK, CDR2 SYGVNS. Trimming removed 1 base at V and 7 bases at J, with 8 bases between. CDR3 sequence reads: CASSESGGQPQHF. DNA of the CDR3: TGTGCCAGCAGTGAATCGGGGGGCCAGCCCCAGCATTTT.

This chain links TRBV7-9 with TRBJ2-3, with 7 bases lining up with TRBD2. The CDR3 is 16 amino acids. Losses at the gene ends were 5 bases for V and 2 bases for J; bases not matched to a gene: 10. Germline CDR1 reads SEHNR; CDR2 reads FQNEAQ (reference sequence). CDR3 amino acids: CASSKLASTHTDTQYF. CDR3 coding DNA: TGTGCCAGCAGCAAACTAGCGTCAACACACACAGATACGCAGTATTTT.

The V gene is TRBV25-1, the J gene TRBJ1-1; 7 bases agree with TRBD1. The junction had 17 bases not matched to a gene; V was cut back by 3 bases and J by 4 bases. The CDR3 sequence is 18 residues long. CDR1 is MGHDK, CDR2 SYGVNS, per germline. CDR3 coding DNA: TGTGCCAGCAGTGACCCCAGGAGGGGGCATCTGGGGAGCACTGAAGCTTTCTTT. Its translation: CASSDPRRGHLGSTEAFF. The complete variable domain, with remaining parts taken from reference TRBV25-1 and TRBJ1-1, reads EADIYQTPRYLVIGTGKKITLECSQTMGHDKMYWYQQDPGMELHLIHYSYGVNSTEKGDLSSESTVSRIRTEHFPLTLESARPSHTSQYLCASSDPRRGHLGSTEAFFGQGTRLTVV.

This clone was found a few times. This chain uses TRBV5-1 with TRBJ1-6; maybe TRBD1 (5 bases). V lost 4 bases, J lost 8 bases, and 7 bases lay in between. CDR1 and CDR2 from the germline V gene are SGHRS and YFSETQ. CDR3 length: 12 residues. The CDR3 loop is CASSKGDSPLHF. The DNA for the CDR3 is TGCGCCAGCAGCAAAGGGGATTCACCCCTCCACTTT.

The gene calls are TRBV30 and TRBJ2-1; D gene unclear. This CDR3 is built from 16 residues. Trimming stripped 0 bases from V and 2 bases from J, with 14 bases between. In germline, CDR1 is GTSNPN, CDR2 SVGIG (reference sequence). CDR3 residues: CAWSVLGLLTYNEQFF. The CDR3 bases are TGTGCCTGGAGTGTACTGGGCCTCTTAACCTACAATGAGCAGTTCTTC.

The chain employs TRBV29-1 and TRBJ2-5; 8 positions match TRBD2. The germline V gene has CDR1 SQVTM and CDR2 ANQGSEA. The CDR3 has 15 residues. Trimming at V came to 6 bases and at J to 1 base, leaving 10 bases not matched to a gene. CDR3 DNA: TGCAGCGTCCGACCGTTAGCGGGGAGCCAAGAGACCCAGTACTTC. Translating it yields CSVRPLAGSQETQYF.

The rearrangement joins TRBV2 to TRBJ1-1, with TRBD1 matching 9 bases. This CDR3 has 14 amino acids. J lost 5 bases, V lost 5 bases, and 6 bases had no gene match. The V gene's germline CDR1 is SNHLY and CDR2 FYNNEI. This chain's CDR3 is CASSLGQGSTEAFF. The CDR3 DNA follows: TGTGCCAGCAGTCTCGGACAGGGGAGTACTGAAGCTTTCTTT.